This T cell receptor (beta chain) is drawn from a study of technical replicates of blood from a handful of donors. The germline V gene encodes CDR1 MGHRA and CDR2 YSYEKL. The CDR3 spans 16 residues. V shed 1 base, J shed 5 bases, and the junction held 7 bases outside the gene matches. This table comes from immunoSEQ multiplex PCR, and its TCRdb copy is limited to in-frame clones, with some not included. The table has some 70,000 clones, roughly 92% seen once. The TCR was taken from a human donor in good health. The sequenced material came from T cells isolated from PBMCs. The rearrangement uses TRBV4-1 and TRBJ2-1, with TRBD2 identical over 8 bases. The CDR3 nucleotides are TGCGCCAGCAGCCAAGGGACTAGCCTACTTAACAATGAGCAGTTCTTC. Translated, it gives CASSQGTSLLNNEQFF.